Sequencing of this TCR beta chain was carried out in a study of cytomegalovirus exposure and HLA in healthy donors. Study-level points and caveats: One later analysis, an examination of the 100 to 150 validation repertoires, found that first-cohort TCR clusters tended to co-occur in them. The listing of 150 to 200 TCR beta chains classed them as cytomegalovirus-associated. The classifier reportedly diagnosed cytomegalovirus status with high sensitivity and specificity.

The V gene's germline CDR1 is SGHDT and CDR2 YYEEEE. V shed 6 bases, J shed 4 bases, and the junction held 10 bases outside the gene matches. The CDR3 has 14 residues. The donors were in the roughly 130-subject validation cohort, distinct from the roughly 670-subject first cohort. A single count supports this clone. Antigen specificity is unknown. TCRdb's table, derived via immunoSEQ multiplex PCR, lists solely in-frame clones and lacks some. Altogether approximately 58,000 clones are present, about 95% being singletons, with the ten largest covering 5.8%. The sample consisted of PBMCs. The chain combines TRBV5-6 with TRBJ2-7, with TRBD1 identical over 7 bases. This clonotype was sampled from a young woman in good health and CMV-seropositive. CDR3 protein: CASTRTGTAYEQYF. CDR3 coding DNA: TGTGCCAGCACCCGGACCGGGACAGCTTACGAGCAGTACTTC.